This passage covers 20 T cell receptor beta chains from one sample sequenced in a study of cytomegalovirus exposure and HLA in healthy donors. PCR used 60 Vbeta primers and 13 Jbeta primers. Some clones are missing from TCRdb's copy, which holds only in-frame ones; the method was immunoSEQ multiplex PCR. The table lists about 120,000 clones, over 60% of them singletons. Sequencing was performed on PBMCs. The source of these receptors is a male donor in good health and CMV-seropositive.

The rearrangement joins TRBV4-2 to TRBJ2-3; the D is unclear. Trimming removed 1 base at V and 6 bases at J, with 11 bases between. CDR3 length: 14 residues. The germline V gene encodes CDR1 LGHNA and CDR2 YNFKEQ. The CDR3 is CASSQADPPDTQYF. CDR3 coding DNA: TGTGCCAGCAGCCAAGCAGATCCTCCGGATACGCAGTATTTT.

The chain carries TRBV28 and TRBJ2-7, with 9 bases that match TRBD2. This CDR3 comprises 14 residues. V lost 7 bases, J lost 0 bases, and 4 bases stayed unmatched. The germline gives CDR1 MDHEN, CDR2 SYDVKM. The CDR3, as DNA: TGTGCCAGCAAGCGGGGGGTATACTCCTACGAGCAGTACTTC. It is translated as CASKRGVYSYEQYF.

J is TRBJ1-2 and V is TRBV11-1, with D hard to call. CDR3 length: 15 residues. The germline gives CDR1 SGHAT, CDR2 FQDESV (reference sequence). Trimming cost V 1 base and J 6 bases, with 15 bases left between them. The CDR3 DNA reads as TGTGCCAGCAGCTTAGTCTCCGGAGCGTCCCATGGCTACACCTTC. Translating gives CASSLVSGASHGYTF.

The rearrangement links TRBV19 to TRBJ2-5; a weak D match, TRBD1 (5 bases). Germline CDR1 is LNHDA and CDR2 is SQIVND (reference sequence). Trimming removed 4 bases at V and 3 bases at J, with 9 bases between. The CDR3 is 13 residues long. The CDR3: CASSNDREETQYF. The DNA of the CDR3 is TGTGCCAGTAGTAACGACAGAGAAGAGACCCAGTACTTC.

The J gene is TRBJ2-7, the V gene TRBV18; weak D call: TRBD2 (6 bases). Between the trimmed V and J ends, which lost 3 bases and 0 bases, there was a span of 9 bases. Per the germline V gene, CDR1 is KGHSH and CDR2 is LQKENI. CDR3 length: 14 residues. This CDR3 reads CASSPGGGSYEQYF. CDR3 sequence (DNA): TGTGCCAGCTCACCGGGGGGAGGCTCCTACGAGCAGTACTTC.

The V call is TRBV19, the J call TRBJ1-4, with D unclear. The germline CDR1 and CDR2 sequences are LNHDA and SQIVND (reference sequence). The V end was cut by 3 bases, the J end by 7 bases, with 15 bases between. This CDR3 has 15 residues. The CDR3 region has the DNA TGTGCCAGTAGTATCGCGCCACTTATGCGTGAAAAACTGTTTTTT. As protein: CASSIAPLMREKLFF. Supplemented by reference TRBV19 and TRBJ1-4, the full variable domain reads DGGITQSPKYLFRKEGQNVTLSCEQNLNHDAMYWYRQDPGQGLRLIYYSQIVNDFQKGDIAEGYSVSREKKESFPLTVTSAQKNPTAFYLCASSIAPLMREKLFFGSGTQLSVL.

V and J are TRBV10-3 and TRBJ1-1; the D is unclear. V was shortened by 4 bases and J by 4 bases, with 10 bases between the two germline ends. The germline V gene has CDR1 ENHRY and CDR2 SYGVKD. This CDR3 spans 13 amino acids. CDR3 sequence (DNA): TGTGCCATCAGTGGTTCAGAATTCACTGAAGCTTTCTTT. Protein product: CAISGSEFTEAFF.

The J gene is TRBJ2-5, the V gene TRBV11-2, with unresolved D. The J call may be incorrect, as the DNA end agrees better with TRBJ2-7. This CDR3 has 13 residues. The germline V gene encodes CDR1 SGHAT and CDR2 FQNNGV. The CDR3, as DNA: TGTGCCAGCAGCTTAGGTCGTTTACGCGAGCAGTACTTC. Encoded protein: CASSLGRLREQYF.

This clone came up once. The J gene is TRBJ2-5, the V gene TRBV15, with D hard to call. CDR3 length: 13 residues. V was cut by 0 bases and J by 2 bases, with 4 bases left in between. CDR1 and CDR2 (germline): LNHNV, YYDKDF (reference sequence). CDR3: CATSRELQETQYF. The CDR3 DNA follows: TGTGCCACCAGCAGAGAACTGCAAGAGACCCAGTACTTC.

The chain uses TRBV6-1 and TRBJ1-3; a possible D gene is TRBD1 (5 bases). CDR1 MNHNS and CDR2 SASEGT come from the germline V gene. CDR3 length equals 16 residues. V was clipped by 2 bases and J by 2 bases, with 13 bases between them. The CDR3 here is CASSEHRSTAGNTIYF. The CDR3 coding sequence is TGTGCCAGCAGTGAACACCGGTCGACAGCTGGAAACACCATATATTTT.

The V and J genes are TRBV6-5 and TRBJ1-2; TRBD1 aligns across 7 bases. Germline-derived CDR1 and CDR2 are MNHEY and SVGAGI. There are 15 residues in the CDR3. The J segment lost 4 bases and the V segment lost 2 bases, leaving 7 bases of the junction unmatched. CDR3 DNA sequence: TGTGCCAGCAGTTACCTGGGACAGTACTCCTATGGCTACACCTTC. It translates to CASSYLGQYSYGYTF.

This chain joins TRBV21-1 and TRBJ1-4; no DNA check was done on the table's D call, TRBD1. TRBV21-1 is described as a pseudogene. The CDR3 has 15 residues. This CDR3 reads CASSKVWQGNEKLFF. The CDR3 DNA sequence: TGTGCCAGCAGCAAAGTCTGGCAGGGGAATGAAAAACTGTTTTTT.

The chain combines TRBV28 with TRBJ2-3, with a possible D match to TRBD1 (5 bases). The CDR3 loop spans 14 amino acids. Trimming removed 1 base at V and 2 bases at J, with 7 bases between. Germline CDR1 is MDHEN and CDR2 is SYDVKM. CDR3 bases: TGTGCCAGCAGTTTATTAGGGGTCACAGATACGCAGTATTTT. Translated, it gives CASSLLGVTDTQYF. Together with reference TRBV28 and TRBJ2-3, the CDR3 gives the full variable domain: DVKVTQSSRYLVKRTGEKVFLECVQDMDHENMFWYRQDPGLGLRLIYFSYDVKMKEKGDIPEGYSVSREKKERFSLILESASTNQTSMYLCASSLLGVTDTQYFGPGTRLTVL.

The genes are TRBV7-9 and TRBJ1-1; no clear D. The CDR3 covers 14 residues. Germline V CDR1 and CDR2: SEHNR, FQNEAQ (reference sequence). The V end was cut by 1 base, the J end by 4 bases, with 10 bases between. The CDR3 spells CASSLVAGPTEAFF. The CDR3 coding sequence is TGTGCCAGCAGCTTAGTGGCGGGCCCCACTGAAGCTTTCTTT.

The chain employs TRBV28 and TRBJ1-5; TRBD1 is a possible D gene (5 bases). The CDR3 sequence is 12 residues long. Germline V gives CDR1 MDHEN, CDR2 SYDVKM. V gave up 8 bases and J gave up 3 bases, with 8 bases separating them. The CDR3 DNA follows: TGTGCCAGCCGGGGGAACAATCAGCCCCAGCATTTT. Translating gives CASRGNNQPQHF.

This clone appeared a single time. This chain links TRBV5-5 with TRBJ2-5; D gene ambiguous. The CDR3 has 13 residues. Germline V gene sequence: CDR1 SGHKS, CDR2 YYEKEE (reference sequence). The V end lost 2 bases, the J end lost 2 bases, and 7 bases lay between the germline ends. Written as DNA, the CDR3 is TGTGCCAGCAGCTTTCCTAATCAAGAGACCCAGTACTTC. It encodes CASSFPNQETQYF.

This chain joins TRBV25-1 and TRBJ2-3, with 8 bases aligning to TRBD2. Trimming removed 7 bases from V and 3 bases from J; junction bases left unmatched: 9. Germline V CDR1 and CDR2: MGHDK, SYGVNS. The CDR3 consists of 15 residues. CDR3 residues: CASTYGGGPTDTQYF. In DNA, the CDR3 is TGTGCCAGCACGTACGGGGGGGGCCCGACAGATACGCAGTATTTT.

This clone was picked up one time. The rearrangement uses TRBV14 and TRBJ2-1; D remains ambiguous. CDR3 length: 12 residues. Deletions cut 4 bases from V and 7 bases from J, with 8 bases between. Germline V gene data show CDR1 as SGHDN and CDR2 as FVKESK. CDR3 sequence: CASSPRRNEQFF. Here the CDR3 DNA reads TGTGCCAGCAGCCCCCGTCGGAATGAGCAGTTCTTC.

CDR3 DNA sequence: TGTGCCAGCAGCCCCTCAGGGGATCAGCCCCAGCATTTT. Protein product: CASSPSGDQPQHF. The chain recombines TRBV5-6 with TRBJ1-5, with D possibly TRBD1 on 6 matching bases. Trimming took off 4 bases at V and 5 bases at J, with 10 bases between the two ends. Germline values: CDR1 SGHDT, CDR2 YYEEEE. CDR3 length: 13 amino acids.

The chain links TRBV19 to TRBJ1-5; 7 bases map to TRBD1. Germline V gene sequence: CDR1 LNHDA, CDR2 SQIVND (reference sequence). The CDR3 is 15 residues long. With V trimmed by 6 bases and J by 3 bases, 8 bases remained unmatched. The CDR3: CASRILGTDNQPQHF. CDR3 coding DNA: TGTGCCAGTAGGATCCTCGGGACAGACAATCAGCCCCAGCATTTT. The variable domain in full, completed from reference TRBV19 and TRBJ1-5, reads DGGITQSPKYLFRKEGQNVTLSCEQNLNHDAMYWYRQDPGQGLRLIYYSQIVNDFQKGDIAEGYSVSREKKESFPLTVTSAQKNPTAFYLCASRILGTDNQPQHFGDGTRLSIL.